Listed below are T cell receptor beta chains from one sample, sequenced in a study of blood T cells in healthy people across ages. From the 5' RACE reads, TCRdb called clonotypes with MiXCR, one entry per CDR3 protein. The sample holds some 1.4 million distinct CDR3 sequences; about 40% are singletons and the top ten take approximately 7.9%. The sequenced sample consisted of blood. Receptors were obtained from a woman aged 18-29 years in good health. Both conserved end residues are part of each CDR3. D genes are given only for firm matches. Clone sizes are given selectively: once, few, many, or a class where the clone is expanded.

size	V	D	J	DNA	CDR3
few	TRBV12-3/TRBV12-4	.	TRBJ2-7	TGTGCCAGCAGTTTAGGAATAGGGCCCAACGAGCAGTACTTC	CASSLGIGPNEQYF
once	TRBV6-6	.	TRBJ2-7	TGTGCCAGCACTCCCTTAGTGGGGGAGACCCAGCACTTC	CASTPLVGETQHF
.	TRBV20-1	.	TRBJ2-7	TGCAGTGCTAGGGAACAGATCGACGAGCAGTACTTC	CSAREQIDEQYF
.	TRBV27	.	TRBJ2-7	TGTGCCAGCAGTTCCCTACTGGCCGGGACCCTAATCTTC	CASSSLLAGTLIF
few	TRBV20-1	.	TRBJ2-5	TGCAGTGCGACAACGGACTGGCAAGAGACCCAGTACTTC	CSATTDWQETQYF
.	TRBV25-1	TRBD2	TRBJ2-5	TGTGCCAGCAGTGCCTATGGGGCTAGCGGGAGCGGAGAGACCCAGTACTTC	CASSAYGASGSGETQYF
.	TRBV12-3/TRBV12-4	.	TRBJ2-5	TGTGCCAGCAGTTTCGCGCCAGCGAGGGAGACCCAGTACTTC	CASSFAPARETQYF
.	TRBV20-1	TRBD2	TRBJ2-5	TGCAGTGCTAGAGAGGGGGCCGGGACTAGGGTCAGTGAGCAGTACTTC	CSAREGAGTRVSEQYF
.	TRBV9	TRBD1	TRBJ1-1	TGTGCCAGCGCAGGGGGAGGGTACACTGAAGCTTTCTTT	CASAGGGYTEAFF
few	TRBV3-1	TRBD2	TRBJ2-5	TGTGCCAGCACTGAGCGGGGACAAGAGACCCAGTACTTC	CASTERGQETQYF
few	TRBV20-1	.	TRBJ2-1	TGCAGTTCCGCGGGGAACAATGAGCAGTTCTTC	CSSAGNNEQFF
.	TRBV20-1	.	TRBJ2-5	TGCAGTGACGGAGGTAGCGGGTACTTC	CSDGGSGYF
.	TRBV20-1	.	TRBJ1-3	TGCAGTGCCGCCCCCGGGCAGGCCTCTGGAAACACCATATATTTT	CSAAPGQASGNTIYF
.	TRBV20-1	TRBD1	TRBJ2-7	TGCAGTGCCAATACAGGGGACTCCTACGAGCAGTACTTC	CSANTGDSYEQYF
.	TRBV29-1	.	TRBJ1-2	TGCAGCGCTACTTTGGAGGGTCGCTATGGCTACACCTTC	CSATLEGRYGYTF
.	TRBV28	TRBD2	TRBJ2-1	TGTGCCAGCAGCCCTGGACTAGCGGCCCATGAGCAGTTCTTC	CASSPGLAAHEQFF
few	TRBV4-2	.	TRBJ2-7	TGTGCCAGCAGCCAAGATAGACTAGTTTTGGCCGAGCAGTACTTC	CASSQDRLVLAEQYF
few	TRBV12-3/TRBV12-4	TRBD2	TRBJ2-3	TGTGCCAGCAGTCCGGGGACTAGCGGGTTCCTCACAGATACGCAGTATTTT	CASSPGTSGFLTDTQYF
many	TRBV7-6	TRBD2	TRBJ2-1	TGTGCCAGCAGCCCGAGAGGACTAGCGGGAGATAATGAGCAGTTCTTC	CASSPRGLAGDNEQFF
.	TRBV3-1	.	TRBJ1-1	TGTGCCAGCAGCCAAGGGAACCGCTTGAACACTGAAGCTTTCTTT	CASSQGNRLNTEAFF
.	TRBV29-1	TRBD1	TRBJ2-3	TGCAGCGTTTCGACAGGGGTAGCAGATACGCAGTATTTT	CSVSTGVADTQYF
.	TRBV10-3	TRBD1	TRBJ2-1	TGTGCCATCAGTGAGAATGTGGACAGGGGGCTGGACAATGAGCAGTTCTTC	CAISENVDRGLDNEQFF
few	TRBV30	TRBD2	TRBJ2-3	TGTGCCTGGGCACGCGGGAGAGTCACAGATACGCAGTATTTT	CAWARGRVTDTQYF
.	TRBV20-1	.	TRBJ2-7	TGCAGTGCTAGGTCCGAGCAGTACTTC	CSARSEQYF
.	TRBV15	.	TRBJ2-7	TGTGCCACCAGCAGAGATGTCCCCTACGAGCAGTACTTC	CATSRDVPYEQYF
.	TRBV9	.	TRBJ2-7	TGTGCCAGCAGCGTAGGGGCCGATTCCTACGAGCAGTACTTC	CASSVGADSYEQYF
.	TRBV10-2	TRBD1	TRBJ1-5	TGCGCCAGCGATGGACAGGGAAGGGATCAGCCCCAGCATTTT	CASDGQGRDQPQHF
.	TRBV30	TRBD1	TRBJ1-2	TGTGCCTGGACCTTACAGGGGGCAGGGTATGGCTACACCTTC	CAWTLQGAGYGYTF
few	TRBV4-1	TRBD2	TRBJ2-7	TGCGCCAGCCGCGGGAGTTTGGGCGAGCAGTACTTC	CASRGSLGEQYF
.	TRBV7-9	.	TRBJ1-2	TGTGCCAGCAGCTCGGGAACAAAAACTGCCACCTTC	CASSSGTKTATF
.	TRBV29-1	.	TRBJ2-7	TGCAGCGTTGAGTCCCCTAGCGATGAGCAGTACTTC	CSVESPSDEQYF
.	TRBV4-1	TRBD1	TRBJ1-2	TGCGCCAGCAGCCAAGCGGGACAGGGGGCGCAGGTCGGCTACACCTTC	CASSQAGQGAQVGYTF
.	TRBV20-1	.	TRBJ2-3	TGCAGTGCTAGAGCCCTATCCGATACGCAGTATTTT	CSARALSDTQYF
.	TRBV4-1	TRBD2	TRBJ2-4	TGCGCCAGCACCAGACTAGCGGGGATAGCCAAAAACATTCAGTACTTC	CASTRLAGIAKNIQYF